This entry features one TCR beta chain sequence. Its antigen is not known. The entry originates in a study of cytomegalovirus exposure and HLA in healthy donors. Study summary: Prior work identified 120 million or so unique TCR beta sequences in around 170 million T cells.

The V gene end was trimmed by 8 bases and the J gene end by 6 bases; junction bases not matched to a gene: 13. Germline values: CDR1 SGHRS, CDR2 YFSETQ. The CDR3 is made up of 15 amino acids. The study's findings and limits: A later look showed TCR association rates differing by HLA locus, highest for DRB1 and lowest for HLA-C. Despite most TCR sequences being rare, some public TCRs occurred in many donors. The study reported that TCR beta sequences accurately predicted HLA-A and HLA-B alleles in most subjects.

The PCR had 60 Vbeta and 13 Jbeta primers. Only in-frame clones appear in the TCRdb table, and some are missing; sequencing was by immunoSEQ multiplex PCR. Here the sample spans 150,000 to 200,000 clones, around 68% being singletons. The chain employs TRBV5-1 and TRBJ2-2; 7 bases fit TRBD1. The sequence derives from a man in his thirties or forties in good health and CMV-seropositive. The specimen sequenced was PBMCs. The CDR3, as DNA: TGCGCCAGTCTACCCGGGACAGTTAACTCCGGGGAGCTGTTTTTT. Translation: CASLPGTVNSGELFF.